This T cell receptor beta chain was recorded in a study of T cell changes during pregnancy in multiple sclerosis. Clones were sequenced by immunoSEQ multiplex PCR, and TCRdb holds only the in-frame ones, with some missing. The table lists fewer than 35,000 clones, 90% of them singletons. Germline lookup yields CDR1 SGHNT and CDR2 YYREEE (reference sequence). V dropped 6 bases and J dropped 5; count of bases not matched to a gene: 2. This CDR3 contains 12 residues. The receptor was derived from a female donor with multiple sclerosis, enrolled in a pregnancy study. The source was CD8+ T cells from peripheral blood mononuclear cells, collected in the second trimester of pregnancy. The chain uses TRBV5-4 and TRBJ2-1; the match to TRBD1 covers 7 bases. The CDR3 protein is CASKGADNEQFF. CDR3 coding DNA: TGTGCCAGCAAGGGGGCTGACAATGAGCAGTTCTTC.